These 16 T cell receptor beta chains came from one sample sequenced in a study of long-term antiretroviral therapy in people with HIV. Survey level was the resolution at which the v3.0 immunoSEQ assay ran. Method: immunoSEQ multiplex PCR; TCRdb's copy keeps in-frame clones and lacks some. The sample lists 25,000 to 35,000 clones, roughly 90% seen once, with around 4.5% in the top ten. Sequenced material: unsorted PBMCs, taken about 5.5 years after starting antiretroviral therapy. Receptor source: a woman between 35 and 50 years old with HIV.

This clone was recorded once. The chain couples TRBV28 to TRBJ1-3, with TRBD1 matching 7 bases. The CDR3 length is 13 residues. V gave up 5 bases and J gave up 2 bases; unmatched junction bases: 0. Germline lookup yields CDR1 MDHEN and CDR2 SYDVKM. This CDR3 reads CASSQGAGNTIYF. CDR3 DNA: TGTGCCAGCAGTCAGGGGGCTGGAAACACCATATATTTT.

V gene TRBV14 combines with J gene TRBJ2-1; tentatively, D is TRBD1 (6 bases). Germline V gives CDR1 SGHDN, CDR2 FVKESK. Between the trimmed V and J ends, which lost 6 bases and 2 bases, there was a span of 17 bases. This CDR3 spans 16 amino acids. The CDR3 DNA is TGTGCCAGCAGTCTTGTACTAGGGGGAACCTACAATGAGCAGTTCTTC. This translates into CASSLVLGGTYNEQFF.

The chain employs TRBV19 and TRBJ1-1, with D unclear. CDR1 is LNHDA, CDR2 SQIVND, per germline (reference sequence). Trimming shortened V by 3 bases and J by 6 bases, and 11 bases separated the two germline ends. There are 13 residues in the CDR3. As DNA, the CDR3 is TGTGCCAGTAGTATTATGACGGGCGCTGAAGCTTTCTTT. It is translated as CASSIMTGAEAFF.

The chain combines TRBV18 with TRBJ2-3, with 8 bases aligning to TRBD2. In germline, CDR1 is KGHSH, CDR2 LQKENI. This CDR3 has 15 amino acids. V trimming: 3 bases; J trimming: 2 bases; junction bases outside the gene matches: 4. CDR3 sequence reads: CASSPLTSATDTQYF. CDR3 sequence (DNA): TGTGCCAGCTCACCCCTGACTAGCGCCACAGATACGCAGTATTTT.

J is TRBJ1-2 and V is TRBV18; unclear D gene. V was trimmed by 3 bases and J by 4 bases, leaving 6 bases between them. CDR3 length equals 12 residues. Germline lookup yields CDR1 KGHSH and CDR2 LQKENI. DNA of the CDR3: TGTGCCAGCTCACCGGCAGGCTATGGCTACACCTTC. As protein: CASSPAGYGYTF.

The table lists this clone with a count of one. The genes are TRBV7-7 and TRBJ2-3; D may be TRBD2 (5 bases). Deletions cut 2 bases from V and 0 bases from J, with 9 bases between. The CDR3 spans 15 residues. Germline CDR1 SSHAT, CDR2 FNYEAQ (reference sequence). DNA of the CDR3: TGTGCCAGCAGCTTAAGGGCGGGCAGCACAGATACGCAGTATTTT. It codes for CASSLRAGSTDTQYF.

The chain employs TRBV6-1 and TRBJ1-6, with D possibly matching TRBD1 (5 bases). The CDR3 totals 15 residues. Germline assignment: CDR1 MNHNS and CDR2 SASEGT. The germline V and J ends were trimmed by 3 bases and 7 bases, with 13 bases remaining between them. CDR3 amino acids: CASSDRQNKNSPLHF. CDR3 in DNA: TGTGCCAGCAGTGATCGACAGAATAAGAATTCACCCCTCCACTTT.

CDR3 DNA sequence: TGTGCCAGCAGCTTCCAACAGATGAACACTGAAGCTTTCTTT. Encoded protein: CASSFQQMNTEAFF. The chain has TRBV11-3 and TRBJ1-1; D is ambiguous. There are 14 residues in the CDR3. CDR1 and CDR2 (germline): SGHNT, YENEEA. Between the trimmed V and J ends, which lost 3 bases and 0 bases, there was a span of 8 bases.

The chain joins TRBV6-1 to TRBJ2-1, with a possible D match to TRBD1 (6 bases). Germline CDR1 and CDR2: MNHNS and SASEGT. The ends were cut back, 4 bases at V and 2 bases at J, with 27 bases in the middle. The CDR3 totals 20 residues. CDR3 protein: CASSGPRQAVGGGPYNEQFF. In DNA, the CDR3 is TGTGCCAGCAGTGGGCCGAGACAGGCGGTTGGTGGCGGACCCTACAATGAGCAGTTCTTC.

The chain uses TRBV7-9 and TRBJ1-1, with a possible D match to TRBD1 (6 bases). Trimming removed 3 bases from V and 6 bases from J, with 17 bases in between. This CDR3 region has 15 residues. The germline CDR1 and CDR2 sequences are SEHNR and FQNEAQ (reference sequence). The CDR3 nucleotides read TGTGCCAGCAGCTTTAGATCCGGGGGGCTGGCTGAAGCTTTCTTT. It specifies CASSFRSGGLAEAFF. Filled out from reference TRBV7-9 and TRBJ1-1, the complete variable domain reads DTGVSQNPRHKITKRGQNVTFRCDPISEHNRLYWYRQTLGQGPEFLTYFQNEAQLEKSRLLSDRFSAERPKGSFSTLEIQRTEQGDSAMYLCASSFRSGGLAEAFFGQGTRLTVV.

The chain links TRBV20-1 to TRBJ2-5; D might be TRBD2 (6 bases). The CDR3 length is 10 residues. Germline values: CDR1 DFQATT, CDR2 SNEGSKA (reference sequence). V lost 6 bases, J lost 7 bases, and 9 bases lay in between. The CDR3 loop is CSALGGTQYF. CDR3 DNA sequence: TGCAGTGCCCTGGGGGGGACCCAGTACTTC.

In its sample, this clone was seen once. This chain connects TRBV9 to TRBJ2-5; 7 bases are a match to TRBD1. This CDR3 comprises 16 residues. J lost 5 bases, V lost 3 bases, and 13 bases had no gene match. Germline values: CDR1 SGDLS, CDR2 YYNGEE. The CDR3, as DNA: TGTGCCAGCAGCGCCGCCCTTACAGGGGTGGTCGAGACCCAGTACTTC. Protein: CASSAALTGVVETQYF.

The rearrangement links TRBV6-1 to TRBJ1-3, with 8 bases lining up with TRBD1. This CDR3 region has 14 residues. The trim removed 11 bases at V and 2 bases at J, leaving 8 bases unmatched. Per the germline V gene, CDR1 is MNHNS and CDR2 is SASEGT. The CDR3 bases are TGTGCCCTCGGACAGGGTGGAACTGGAAACACCATATATTTT. This gives the protein CALGQGGTGNTIYF.

The V gene is TRBV21-1, the J gene TRBJ1-5; the table's D call TRBD1 went unverified against the DNA. TRBV21-1 is a documented pseudogene. This CDR3 is 15 amino acids long. Here the CDR3 reads CASSKGSAGKQPQHF. In DNA, the CDR3 is TGTGCCAGCAGCAAAGGCTCGGCAGGGAAACAGCCCCAGCATTTT.

The chain has TRBV11-3 and TRBJ1-1, with TRBD1 matching 9 bases. The length of the CDR3 is 14 residues. Germline CDR1 and CDR2: SGHNT and YENEEA. V shed 3 bases and J 5 bases; nucleotides not matched to a gene: 4. The CDR3 protein is CASSLDRGSTEAFF. The CDR3 bases are TGTGCCAGCAGCTTGGACAGGGGATCAACTGAAGCTTTCTTT.

The rearrangement links TRBV30 to TRBJ2-3; 10 bases map to TRBD2. This CDR3 has 13 amino acids. V shed 5 bases and J 7 bases; nucleotides not matched to a gene: 6. The germline gives CDR1 GTSNPN, CDR2 SVGIG (reference sequence). CDR3 nucleotide sequence: TGTGCCTGGTCTAGCGGGAGTCCTAATACGCAGTATTTT. This sequence encodes CAWSSGSPNTQYF.